The 10 T cell receptor beta chains given below trace back to one sample, sequenced in a study of T cells in localized non-small cell lung cancer. The protocol was immunoSEQ multiplex PCR, while the TCRdb copy is restricted to in-frame clones and leaves out a portion. The repertoire holds over 15,000 clones, with around nine tenths as singletons. The input for sequencing was peripheral blood, taken before any cancer treatment. These receptors all stem from a male donor at least 60 years old with stage II squamous cell lung carcinoma.

This clone was detected a few times. The chain couples TRBV6-5 to TRBJ1-4; TRBD1 agrees at 7 bases. V shed 6 bases and J 7 bases; nucleotides not matched to a gene: 11. CDR3 length: 15 residues. Germline V gene sequence: CDR1 MNHEY, CDR2 SVGAGI. This CDR3 is CASSLGTAVGEKLFF. The CDR3, as DNA: TGTGCCAGCAGCCTCGGGACAGCGGTGGGTGAAAAACTGTTTTTT.

The rearrangement links TRBV18 to TRBJ2-4, with D possibly matching TRBD2 (6 bases). Germline CDR1 and CDR2: KGHSH and LQKENI. This CDR3 is built from 15 residues. The germline V and J ends were trimmed by 2 bases and 6 bases, with 14 bases remaining between them. CDR3 residues: CASSPRLQGGNIQYF. CDR3 coding DNA: TGTGCCAGCTCACCAAGGTTGCAGGGAGGAAACATTCAGTACTTC.

This clone was detected only a few times. The V and J genes are TRBV28 and TRBJ1-5; 9 nucleotides agree with TRBD1. Germline loops: CDR1 MDHEN, CDR2 SYDVKM. The V gene end was trimmed by 2 bases and the J gene end by 4 bases; junction bases not matched to a gene: 3. The CDR3 is 15 residues long. CDR3 nucleotide sequence: TGTGCCAGCAGTTTAACAGGACAGGGGAATCAGCCCCAGCATTTT. Its translation: CASSLTGQGNQPQHF.

The gene calls are TRBV6-1 and TRBJ2-3, with 12 nucleotides matching TRBD2. This CDR3 is 17 amino acids long. Germline V gene sequence: CDR1 MNHNS, CDR2 SASEGT. V lost 5 bases to trimming and J lost 5 bases; unmatched junction nucleotides: 11. The CDR3 DNA reads TGTGCCAGCAGTCAAGGGACATCTAGCGGGAGGGGAGATACGCAGTATTTT. Translating it yields CASSQGTSSGRGDTQYF.

In nucleotides, the CDR3 is TGTGCCAGTAGGATTCGCGGGAGGGGGCGCAGCGCGAACACCGGGGAGCTGTTTTTT. Amino acid sequence: CASRIRGRGRSANTGELFF. The V and J genes are TRBV19 and TRBJ2-2; 9 bases agree with TRBD2. In germline, CDR1 is LNHDA, CDR2 SQIVND (reference sequence). The CDR3 has 19 amino acids. Losses at the gene ends were 6 bases for V and 0 bases for J; bases not matched to a gene: 14. The full variable domain, its missing parts supplied by reference TRBV19 and TRBJ2-2, is DGGITQSPKYLFRKEGQNVTLSCEQNLNHDAMYWYRQDPGQGLRLIYYSQIVNDFQKGDIAEGYSVSREKKESFPLTVTSAQKNPTAFYLCASRIRGRGRSANTGELFFGEGSRLTVL.

The V call is TRBV14, the J call TRBJ2-3, with 8 bases fitting TRBD1. J was trimmed by 0 bases and V by 2 bases; bases with no gene match: 7. The CDR3 length is 17 residues. Looked up from germline, CDR1 is SGHDN and CDR2 is FVKESK. In nucleotides, the CDR3 is TGTGCCAGCAGCCAACTACGACAGGGGTTGAGCACAGATACGCAGTATTTT. This translates into CASSQLRQGLSTDTQYF. Supplemented by reference TRBV14 and TRBJ2-3, the full variable domain reads EAGVTQFPSHSVIEKGQTVTLRCDPISGHDNLYWYRRVMGKEIKFLLHFVKESKQDESGMPNNRFLAERTGGTYSTLKVQPAELEDSGVYFCASSQLRQGLSTDTQYFGPGTRLTVL.

CDR3 DNA: TGTGCCAGCAGCTCAATCCCGACAGGGAGGACCGGGGAGCTGTTTTTT. This translates into CASSSIPTGRTGELFF. The chain combines TRBV13 with TRBJ2-2; D perhaps matches TRBD1 (7 bases). Germline CDR1 and CDR2: PRHDT and FYEKMQ (reference sequence). The CDR3 spans 16 residues. V lost 4 bases and J 5 bases, leaving 17 bases between the germline ends.

The CDR3 region is CATSREVPFDRNSNQPQHF. CDR3 in DNA: TGTGCCACCAGCAGAGAAGTCCCCTTCGACAGAAATAGCAATCAGCCCCAGCATTTT. The rearrangement uses TRBV15 and TRBJ1-5, with a possible D match to TRBD1 (5 bases). V lost 0 bases to trimming and J lost 0 bases, with 18 bases between them. The CDR3 runs to 19 residues. The germline V gene encodes CDR1 LNHNV and CDR2 YYDKDF (reference sequence).

The rearrangement links TRBV7-9 to TRBJ2-1; D unclear. The germline gives CDR1 SEHNR, CDR2 FQNEAQ (reference sequence). Trimming took off 3 bases at V and 7 bases at J, with 13 bases between the two ends. CDR3 length equals 14 residues. The CDR3 DNA reads TGTGCCAGCAGCTTGGAGATATTGGGGAATGAGCAGTTCTTC. Translation: CASSLEILGNEQFF.

The chain uses TRBV5-4 and TRBJ2-7; unclear D gene. Germline CDR1 and CDR2: SGHNT and YYREEE (reference sequence). Trimming took 4 bases from V and 0 from J, leaving 11 bases between them. The CDR3 loop spans 14 amino acids. CDR3 nucleotide sequence: TGTGCCAGCAGCCCGTCCCCAGACTCCTACGAGCAGTACTTC. Translation: CASSPSPDSYEQYF.